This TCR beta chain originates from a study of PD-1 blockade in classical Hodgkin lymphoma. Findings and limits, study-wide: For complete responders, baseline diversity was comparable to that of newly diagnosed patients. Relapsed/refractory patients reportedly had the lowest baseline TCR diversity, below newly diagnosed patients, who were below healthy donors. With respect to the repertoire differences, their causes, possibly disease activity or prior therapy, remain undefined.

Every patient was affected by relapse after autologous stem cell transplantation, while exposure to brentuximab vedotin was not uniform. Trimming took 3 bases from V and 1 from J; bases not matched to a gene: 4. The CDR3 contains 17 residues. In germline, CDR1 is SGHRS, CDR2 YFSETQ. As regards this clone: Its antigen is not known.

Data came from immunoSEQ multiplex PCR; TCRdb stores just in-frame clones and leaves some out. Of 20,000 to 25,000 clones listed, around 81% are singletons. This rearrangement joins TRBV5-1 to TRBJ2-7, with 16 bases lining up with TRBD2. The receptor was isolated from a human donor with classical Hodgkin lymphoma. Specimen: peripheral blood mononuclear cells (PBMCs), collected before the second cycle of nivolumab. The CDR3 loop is CASSSGTSGRVSYEQYF. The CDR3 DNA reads TGCGCCAGCAGCTCCGGGACTAGCGGGAGGGTGTCCTACGAGCAGTACTTC.